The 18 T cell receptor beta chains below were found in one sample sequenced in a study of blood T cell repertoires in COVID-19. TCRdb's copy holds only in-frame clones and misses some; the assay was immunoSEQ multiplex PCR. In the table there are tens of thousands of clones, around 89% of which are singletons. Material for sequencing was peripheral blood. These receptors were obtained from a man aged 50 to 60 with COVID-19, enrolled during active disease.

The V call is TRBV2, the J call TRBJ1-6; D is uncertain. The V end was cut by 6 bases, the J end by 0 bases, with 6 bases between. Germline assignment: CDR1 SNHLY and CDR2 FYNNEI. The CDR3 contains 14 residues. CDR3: CASRASSYNSPLHF. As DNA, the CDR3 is TGTGCCAGCAGGGCTAGCTCCTATAATTCACCCCTCCACTTT. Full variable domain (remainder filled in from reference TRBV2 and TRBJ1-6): EPEVTQTPSHQVTQMGQEVILRCVPISNHLYFYWYRQILGQKVEFLVSFYNNEISEKSEIFDDQFSVERPDGSNFTLKIRSTKLEDSAMYFCASRASSYNSPLHFGNGTRLTVT.

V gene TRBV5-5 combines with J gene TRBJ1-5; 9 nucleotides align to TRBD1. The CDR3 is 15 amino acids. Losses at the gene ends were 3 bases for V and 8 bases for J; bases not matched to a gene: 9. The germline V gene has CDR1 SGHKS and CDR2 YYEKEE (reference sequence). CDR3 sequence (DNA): TGTGCCAGCAGCTGGGGACAGGGAAATTTGGAGCCCCAGCATTTT. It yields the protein CASSWGQGNLEPQHF.

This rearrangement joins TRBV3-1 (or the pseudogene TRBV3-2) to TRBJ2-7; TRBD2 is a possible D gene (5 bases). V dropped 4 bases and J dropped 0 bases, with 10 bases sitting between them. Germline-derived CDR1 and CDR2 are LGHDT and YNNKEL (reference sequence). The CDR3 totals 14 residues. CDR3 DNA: TGTGCCAGCAGCCGCGAGGGTAGCTCCTACGAGCAGTACTTC. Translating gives CASSREGSSYEQYF.

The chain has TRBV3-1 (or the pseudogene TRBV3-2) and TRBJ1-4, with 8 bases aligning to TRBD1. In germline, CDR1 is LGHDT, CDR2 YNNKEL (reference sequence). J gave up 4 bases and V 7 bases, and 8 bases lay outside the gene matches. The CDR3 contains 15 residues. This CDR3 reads CASTRQGPYNEKLFF. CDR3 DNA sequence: TGTGCCAGCACCCGACAGGGGCCTTATAATGAAAAACTGTTTTTT.

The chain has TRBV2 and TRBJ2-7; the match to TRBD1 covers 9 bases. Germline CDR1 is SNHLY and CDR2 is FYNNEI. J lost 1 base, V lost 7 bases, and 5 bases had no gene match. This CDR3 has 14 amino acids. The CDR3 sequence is CASIGQGTSYEQYF. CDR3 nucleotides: TGTGCCAGCATAGGACAGGGGACGTCCTACGAGCAGTACTTC.

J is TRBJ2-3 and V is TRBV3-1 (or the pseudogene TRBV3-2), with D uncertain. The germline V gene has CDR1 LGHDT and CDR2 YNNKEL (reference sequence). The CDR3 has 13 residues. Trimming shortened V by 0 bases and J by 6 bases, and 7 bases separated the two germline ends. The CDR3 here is CASSQDMFDTQYF. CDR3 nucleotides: TGTGCCAGCAGCCAAGACATGTTTGATACGCAGTATTTT.

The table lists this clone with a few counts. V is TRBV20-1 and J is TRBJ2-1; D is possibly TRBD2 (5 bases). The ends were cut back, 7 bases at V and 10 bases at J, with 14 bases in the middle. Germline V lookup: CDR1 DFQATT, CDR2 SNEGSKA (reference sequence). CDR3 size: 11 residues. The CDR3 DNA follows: TGCAGTGTTAGCCGCGGGCCAGAGCAGTTCTTC. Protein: CSVSRGPEQFF.

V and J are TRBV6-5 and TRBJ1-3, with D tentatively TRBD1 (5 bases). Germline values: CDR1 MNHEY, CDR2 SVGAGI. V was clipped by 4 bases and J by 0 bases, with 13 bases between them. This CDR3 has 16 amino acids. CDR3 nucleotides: TGTGCCAGCAGTTTTGGGGCCGGGAGCTCTGGAAACACCATATATTTT. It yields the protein CASSFGAGSSGNTIYF.

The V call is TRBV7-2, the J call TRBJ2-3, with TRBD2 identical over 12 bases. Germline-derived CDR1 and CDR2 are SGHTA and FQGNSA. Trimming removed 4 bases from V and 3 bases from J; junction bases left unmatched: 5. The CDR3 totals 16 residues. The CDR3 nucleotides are TGTGCCAGCAGCTCTCAACTAGCGGGGGGAACAGATACGCAGTATTTT. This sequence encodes CASSSQLAGGTDTQYF.

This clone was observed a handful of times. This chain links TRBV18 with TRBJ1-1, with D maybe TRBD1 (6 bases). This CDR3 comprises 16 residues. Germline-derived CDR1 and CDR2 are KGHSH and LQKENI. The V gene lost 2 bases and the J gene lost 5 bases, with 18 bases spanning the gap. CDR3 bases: TGTGCCAGCTCACCAGGCACAGGGAAATTGAGTACTGAAGCTTTCTTT. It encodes CASSPGTGKLSTEAFF.

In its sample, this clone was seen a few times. CDR3 coding DNA: TGTGCCAGCAGCCCATCAGGGGGCCGTGGCTACACCTTC. Translation gives CASSPSGGRGYTF. The J gene is TRBJ1-2, the V gene TRBV12-3 or TRBV12-4, with 8 bases that match TRBD1. This CDR3 region has 13 residues. V dropped 6 bases and J dropped 7; count of bases not matched to a gene: 7.

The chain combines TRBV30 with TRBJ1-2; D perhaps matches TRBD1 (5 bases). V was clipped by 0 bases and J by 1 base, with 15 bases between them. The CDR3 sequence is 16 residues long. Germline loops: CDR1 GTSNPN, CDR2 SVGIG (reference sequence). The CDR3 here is CAWSVERGRSNYGYTF. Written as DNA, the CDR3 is TGTGCCTGGAGTGTCGAGCGGGGGAGAAGTAACTATGGCTACACCTTC. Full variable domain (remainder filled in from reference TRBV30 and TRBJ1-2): SQTIHQWPATLVQPVGSPLSLECTVEGTSNPNLYWYRQAAGRGLQLLFYSVGIGQISSEVPQNLSASRPQDRQFILSSKKLLLSDSGFYLCAWSVERGRSNYGYTFGSGTRLTVV.

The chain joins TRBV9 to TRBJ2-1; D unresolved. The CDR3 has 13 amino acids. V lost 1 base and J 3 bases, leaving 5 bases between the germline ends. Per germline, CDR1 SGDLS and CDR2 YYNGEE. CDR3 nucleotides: TGTGCCAGCAGCGTAACTGTCTACAATGAGCAGTTCTTC. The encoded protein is CASSVTVYNEQFF.

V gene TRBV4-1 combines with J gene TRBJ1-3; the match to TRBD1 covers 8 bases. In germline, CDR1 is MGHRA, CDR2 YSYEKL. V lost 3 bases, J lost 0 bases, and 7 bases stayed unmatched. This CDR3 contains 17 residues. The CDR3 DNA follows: TGCGCCAGCAGCCACCCCGACAGGGGCTCCTCTGGAAACACCATATATTTT. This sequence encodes CASSHPDRGSSGNTIYF.

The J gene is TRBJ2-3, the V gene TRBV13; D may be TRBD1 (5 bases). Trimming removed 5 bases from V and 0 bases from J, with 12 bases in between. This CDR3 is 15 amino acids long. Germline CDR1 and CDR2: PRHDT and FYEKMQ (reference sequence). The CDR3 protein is CASSHDSASTDTQYF. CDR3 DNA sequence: TGTGCCAGCAGCCACGACAGCGCTAGCACAGATACGCAGTATTTT.

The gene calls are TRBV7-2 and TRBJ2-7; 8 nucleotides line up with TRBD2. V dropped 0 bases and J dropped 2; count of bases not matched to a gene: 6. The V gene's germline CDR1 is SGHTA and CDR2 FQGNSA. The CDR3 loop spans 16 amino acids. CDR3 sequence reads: CASSLAASGGAYEQYF. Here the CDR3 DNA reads TGTGCCAGCAGCTTAGCGGCCAGCGGGGGTGCCTACGAGCAGTACTTC.

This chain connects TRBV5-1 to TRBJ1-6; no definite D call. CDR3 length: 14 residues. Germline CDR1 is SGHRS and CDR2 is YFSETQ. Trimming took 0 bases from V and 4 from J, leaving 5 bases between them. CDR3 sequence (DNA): TGCGCCAGCAGCTTGGATACTTATAATTCACCCCTCCACTTT. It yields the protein CASSLDTYNSPLHF. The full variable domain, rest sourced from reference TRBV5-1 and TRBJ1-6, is KAGVTQTPRYLIKTRGQQVTLSCSPISGHRSVSWYQQTPGQGLQFLFEYFSETQRNKGNFPGRFSGRQFSNSRSEMNVSTLELGDSALYLCASSLDTYNSPLHFGNGTRLTVT.

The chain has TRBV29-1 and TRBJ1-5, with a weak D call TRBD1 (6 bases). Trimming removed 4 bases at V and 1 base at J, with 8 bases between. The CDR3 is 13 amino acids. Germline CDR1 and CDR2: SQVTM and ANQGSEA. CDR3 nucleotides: TGCAGCGTTGTGACAGGAAGCAATCAGCCCCAGCATTTT. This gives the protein CSVVTGSNQPQHF.